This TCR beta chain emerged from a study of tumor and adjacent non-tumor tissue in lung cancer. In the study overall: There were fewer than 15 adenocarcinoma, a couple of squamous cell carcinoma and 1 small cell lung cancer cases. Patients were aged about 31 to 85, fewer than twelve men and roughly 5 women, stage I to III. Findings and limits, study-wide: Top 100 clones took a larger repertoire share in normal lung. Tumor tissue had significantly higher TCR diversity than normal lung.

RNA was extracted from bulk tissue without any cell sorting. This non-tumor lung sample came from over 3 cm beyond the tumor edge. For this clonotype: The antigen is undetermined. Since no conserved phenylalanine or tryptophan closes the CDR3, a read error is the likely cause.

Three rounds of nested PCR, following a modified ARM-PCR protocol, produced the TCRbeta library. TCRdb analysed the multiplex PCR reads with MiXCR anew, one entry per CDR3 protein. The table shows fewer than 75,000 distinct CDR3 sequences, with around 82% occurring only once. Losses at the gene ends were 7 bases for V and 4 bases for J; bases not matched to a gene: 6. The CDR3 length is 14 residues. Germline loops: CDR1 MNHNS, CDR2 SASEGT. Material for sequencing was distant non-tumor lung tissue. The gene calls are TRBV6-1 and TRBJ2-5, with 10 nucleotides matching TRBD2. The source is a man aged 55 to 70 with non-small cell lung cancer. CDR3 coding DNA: TGTGCCAGCAAGGTTACTAGCGGGGCAGAGACCCAGTACCTC. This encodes CASKVTSGAETQYL.